These 23 T cell receptor beta chains share one sample of origin, sequenced in a study of blood T cell repertoires in COVID-19. Clones were read by immunoSEQ multiplex PCR, and TCRdb kept only the in-frame ones, dropping some. In the table there are roughly 150,000 clones, around 85% of which are singletons. Sequencing was done on a sample of peripheral blood. These receptors came from a human donor in a cohort sampled during active COVID-19.

This chain uses TRBV9 with TRBJ2-1; maybe TRBD2 (6 bases). From germline, CDR1 is SGDLS and CDR2 YYNGEE. The CDR3 contains 16 residues. V lost 4 bases, J lost 0 bases, and 14 bases lay in between. For the CDR3, the DNA is TGTGCCAGCAGCACCCGGGCGGGGATCTCCTACAATGAGCAGTTCTTC. Translating gives CASSTRAGISYNEQFF.

A few counts support this clone. This chain joins TRBV2 and TRBJ1-1; a possible D gene is TRBD1 (5 bases). Trimming stripped 8 bases from V and 0 bases from J, with 10 bases between. Germline V lookup: CDR1 SNHLY, CDR2 FYNNEI. The CDR3 length is 13 residues. The CDR3 loop reads CASDSPMNTEAFF. CDR3 DNA sequence: TGTGCCAGCGACAGTCCTATGAACACTGAAGCTTTCTTT.

The rearrangement links TRBV4-3 to TRBJ1-2, with D possibly being TRBD1 (5 bases). The CDR3 has 15 residues. V was cut by 4 bases and J by 7 bases, with 19 bases left in between. Germline V gene lookup returns CDR1 LGHNA and CDR2 YSLEER. CDR3 loop: CASSPGWGGTAGYTF. In DNA, the CDR3 is TGCGCCAGCAGCCCTGGATGGGGGGGGACGGCTGGCTACACCTTC.

This rearrangement joins TRBV9 to TRBJ1-3, with unresolved D. The V gene's germline CDR1 is SGDLS and CDR2 YYNGEE. Deletions cut 0 bases from V and 5 bases from J, with 15 bases between. CDR3 length: 16 amino acids. The DNA of the CDR3 is TGTGCCAGCAGCGTAGATCCCGGGAGTCGCAGAAACACCATATATTTT. Translation gives CASSVDPGSRRNTIYF.

The J gene is TRBJ1-4, the V gene TRBV25-1; TRBD1 aligns across 7 bases. Germline CDR1 and CDR2: MGHDK and SYGVNS. The CDR3 consists of 13 residues. The ends lost 4 bases at V and 8 bases at J; junction bases unmatched: 4. DNA for the CDR3: TGTGCCAGCAGTGTTGCAGGGGGAGAAAAACTGTTTTTT. Protein product: CASSVAGGEKLFF.

The rearrangement links TRBV4-1 to TRBJ2-3; 9 bases agree with TRBD2. With V trimmed by 0 bases and J by 2 bases, 9 bases remained unmatched. CDR1 is MGHRA and CDR2 is YSYEKL in the germline V gene. This CDR3 comprises 18 residues. CDR3 nucleotides: TGCGCCAGCAGCCAAGAGGCTAGCGGGACCTCATACACAGATACGCAGTATTTT. It codes for CASSQEASGTSYTDTQYF.

This clone was observed a few times. The chain employs TRBV5-1 and TRBJ1-3, with D possibly matching TRBD1 (6 bases). V was pared by 2 bases and J by 5 bases, with 11 bases between. The germline V gene has CDR1 SGHRS and CDR2 YFSETQ. The CDR3 runs 14 residues. The CDR3 DNA follows: TGCGCCAGCAGCTTTGGACAGCAGCGAAACACCATATATTTT. Amino acid sequence: CASSFGQQRNTIYF.

The chain uses TRBV4-3 and TRBJ2-7; possibly TRBD1 for D (5 bases). Trimming removed 3 bases at V and 0 bases at J, with 18 bases between. CDR3 size: 17 residues. Per the germline V gene, CDR1 is LGHNA and CDR2 is YSLEER. The CDR3 region has the DNA TGCGCCAGCAGCCAGGGCCTGGGGCAGGCGAACTCCTACGAGCAGTACTTC. This codes for CASSQGLGQANSYEQYF.

V gene TRBV19 combines with J gene TRBJ2-4, with D possibly TRBD2 on 6 matching bases. V dropped 3 bases and J dropped 3 bases, with 15 bases sitting between them. Germline assignment: CDR1 LNHDA and CDR2 SQIVND (reference sequence). The CDR3 runs 16 residues. DNA of the CDR3: TGTGCCAGTAGTATTACACATTGGGGGGACAAAAACATTCAGTACTTC. Its translation: CASSITHWGDKNIQYF.

This sequence joins TRBV7-9 and TRBJ1-5; a possible D gene is TRBD1 (6 bases). This CDR3 has 17 amino acids. Trimming stripped 4 bases from V and 4 bases from J, with 20 bases between. Looked up from germline, CDR1 is SEHNR and CDR2 is FQNEAQ (reference sequence). DNA of the CDR3: TGTGCCAGCAGCTCAGCCCAAATCACCACAGGGAATCAGCCCCAGCATTTT. It encodes CASSSAQITTGNQPQHF.

V gene TRBV11-2 combines with J gene TRBJ2-7, with 8 positions matching TRBD1. This CDR3 contains 15 residues. The V and J ends lost 5 bases and 3 bases, in that order; junction bases with no gene match: 9. Germline loops: CDR1 SGHAT, CDR2 FQNNGV. The chain's CDR3 is CASSRSQGALYEQYF. The CDR3 region has the DNA TGTGCCAGCAGCCGAAGCCAGGGGGCCCTCTACGAGCAGTACTTC.

The chain has TRBV7-2 and TRBJ2-7; TRBD2 agrees at 9 bases. The CDR3 contains 16 residues. The germline V gene has CDR1 SGHTA and CDR2 FQGNSA. The V segment lost 4 bases and the J segment 5 bases; nucleotides outside the gene matches: 12. The CDR3 spells CASSSPRSGGYDEQYF. Here the CDR3 DNA reads TGTGCCAGCAGCTCCCCCCGGAGCGGGGGGTACGACGAGCAGTACTTC.

The chain carries TRBV10-3 and TRBJ1-2; tentative D call: TRBD1 (5 bases). V lost 1 base and J lost 4, with 10 bases in between. The CDR3 spans 14 residues. Germline V gene lookup returns CDR1 ENHRY and CDR2 SYGVKD. CDR3 region: CAISELEGTYGYTF. CDR3 in DNA: TGTGCCATCAGTGAGTTGGAGGGGACCTATGGCTACACCTTC.

The gene calls are TRBV24-1 and TRBJ2-2; no clear D. Germline V gives CDR1 KGHDR, CDR2 SFDVKD. This CDR3 is built from 14 residues. The ends were cut back, 5 bases at V and 5 bases at J, with 11 bases in the middle. The CDR3 nucleotides are TGTGCCACCAGTGGAATAGAATCGACCGGGGAGCTGTTTTTT. This encodes CATSGIESTGELFF.

The genes are TRBV27 and TRBJ2-7; 11 positions match TRBD2. Losses at the gene ends were 2 bases for V and 6 bases for J; bases not matched to a gene: 9. This CDR3 comprises 16 residues. Germline CDR1 reads MNHEY; CDR2 reads SMNVEV (reference sequence). CDR3 DNA sequence: TGTGCCAGCAGTTTAGTCTTTAGCGGGAGGGCGGCCGAGCAGTACTTC. Translating gives CASSLVFSGRAAEQYF.

The chain joins TRBV6-2 or TRBV6-3 to TRBJ2-7; D is unresolved. Per the germline V gene, CDR1 is MNHEY and CDR2 is SVGEGT. V lost 5 bases and J 4 bases, leaving 6 bases between the germline ends. This CDR3 contains 11 residues. CDR3 amino acids: CASSSTYEQYF. CDR3 coding DNA: TGTGCCAGCAGTAGTACTTACGAGCAGTACTTC.

The chain joins TRBV6-2 or TRBV6-3 to TRBJ2-7, with 11 bases that match TRBD1. The CDR3 has 15 amino acids. The V gene end was trimmed by 4 bases and the J gene end by 5 bases; junction bases not matched to a gene: 7. The V gene's germline CDR1 is MNHEY and CDR2 SVGEGT. The CDR3 coding sequence is TGTGCCAGCAGTTCTACGGACAGGGGGCGGAACGAGCAGTACTTC. Translating it yields CASSSTDRGRNEQYF.

The CDR3 coding sequence is TGTGCCAGTAGTTTTGGGGGCGCAGACTATGGCTACACCTTC. This gives the protein CASSFGGADYGYTF. The chain carries TRBV19 and TRBJ1-2; D might be TRBD1 (6 bases). Germline V gene lookup returns CDR1 LNHDA and CDR2 SQIVND (reference sequence). Trimming left V 5 bases short and J 3 bases short, with 13 bases between. This CDR3 is built from 14 residues.

The rearrangement joins TRBV29-1 to TRBJ1-1, with TRBD1 as a possible D gene (6 bases). The germline CDR1 and CDR2 sequences are SQVTM and ANQGSEA. This CDR3 region has 16 residues. V was clipped by 0 bases and J by 8 bases, with 22 bases between them. CDR3 sequence reads: CSVEEFGGAWFPEAFF. The DNA for the CDR3 is TGCAGCGTTGAAGAGTTCGGGGGGGCTTGGTTCCCCGAAGCTTTCTTT.

The V and J genes are TRBV6-5 and TRBJ2-2; 10 bases line up with TRBD1. The CDR3 extends over 15 amino acids. The J segment lost 5 bases and the V segment lost 7 bases, leaving 7 bases of the junction unmatched. CDR1 MNHEY and CDR2 SVGAGI come from the germline V gene. The CDR3 nucleotides are TGTGCCAGCACCTCCGGGACAGGGGTTACCGGGGAGCTGTTTTTT. Protein: CASTSGTGVTGELFF.

The chain is built from TRBV27 and TRBJ1-1; D is unclear. The CDR3 spans 15 residues. The germline gives CDR1 MNHEY, CDR2 SMNVEV (reference sequence). V was trimmed by 6 bases and J by 1 base, leaving 15 bases between them. CDR3 DNA: TGTGCCAGCAGCCCATGGCGACGGGAGAACACTGAAGCTTTCTTT. It translates to CASSPWRRENTEAFF.

The chain links TRBV6-2 or TRBV6-3 to TRBJ1-5; 11 positions match TRBD1. The V and J ends lost 0 bases and 4 bases, in that order; junction bases with no gene match: 5. Germline CDR1 MNHEY, CDR2 SVGEGT. The CDR3 consists of 17 residues. CDR3 nucleotides: TGTGCCAGCAGTTACTCGAGTGGGACAGGGGGAAATCAGCCCCAGCATTTT. As protein: CASSYSSGTGGNQPQHF.

The chain joins TRBV15 to TRBJ2-7; 8 bases align to TRBD2. CDR1 is LNHNV and CDR2 is YYDKDF in the germline V gene (reference sequence). The CDR3 is made up of 16 amino acids. Unmatched junction bases numbered 5, after V lost 1 base and J lost 0 bases. The CDR3 nucleotides read TGTGCCACCAGCAGAGGTAGCGGGGATGCCTCCTACGAGCAGTACTTC. Its translation: CATSRGSGDASYEQYF.